These 5 T cell receptor beta chains were all obtained from the same sample, sequenced in a study of radiotherapy plus CTLA-4 blockade in lung cancer. TCRdb's copy holds only in-frame clones and misses some; the assay was immunoSEQ multiplex PCR. This table has some 38,000 clones, around three quarters appearing once. Material: peripheral blood, obtained from a patient treated with radiotherapy plus ipilimumab. Source of these receptors: a human donor with non-small cell lung cancer who had stable disease on radiotherapy plus ipilimumab.

This clone was counted a few times. The V call is TRBV18, the J call TRBJ1-3; D gene uncertain. From germline, CDR1 is KGHSH and CDR2 LQKENI. The CDR3 runs 17 residues. Trimming left V 3 bases short and J 2 bases short, with 17 bases between. The CDR3 reads CASSPLGQMGAGNTIYF. DNA for the CDR3: TGTGCCAGCTCACCGCTCGGGCAGATGGGAGCTGGAAACACCATATATTTT.

The chain recombines TRBV5-1 with TRBJ1-1, with TRBD1 matching over 10 bases. The germline CDR1 and CDR2 sequences are SGHRS and YFSETQ. This CDR3 has 14 residues. V dropped 3 bases and J dropped 7; count of bases not matched to a gene: 6. The CDR3 sequence is CASSSTGGGYEAFF. CDR3 in DNA: TGCGCCAGCAGCTCGACAGGGGGCGGTTATGAAGCTTTCTTT.

CDR3 loop: CAISVKGAASGELFF. CDR3 nucleotide sequence: TGTGCCATCAGTGTTAAGGGGGCGGCGTCCGGGGAGCTGTTTTTT. The V call is TRBV10-3, the J call TRBJ2-2, with 7 bases aligning to TRBD1. Germline lookup yields CDR1 ENHRY and CDR2 SYGVKD. The CDR3 extends over 15 amino acids. Trimming removed 4 bases from V and 6 bases from J; junction bases left unmatched: 8.

This clone was counted only a few times. The chain recombines TRBV7-9 with TRBJ1-6; D might be TRBD1 (5 bases). Germline V gene sequence: CDR1 SEHNR, CDR2 FQNEAQ (reference sequence). This CDR3 contains 13 residues. Trimming took 4 bases from V and 8 from J, leaving 9 bases between them. Written as DNA, the CDR3 is TGTGCCAGCAGCTGGCAGGGAGATTCACCCCTCCACTTT. Translated, it gives CASSWQGDSPLHF.

The rearrangement links TRBV28 to TRBJ1-2, with TRBD1 identical over 11 bases. CDR1 is MDHEN and CDR2 is SYDVKM in the germline V gene. Trimming removed 5 bases from V and 4 bases from J; junction bases left unmatched: 18. This CDR3 is 19 amino acids long. This CDR3 is CASSLDTGGQGAPLYGYTF. CDR3 bases: TGTGCCAGCAGTCTAGACACCGGAGGACAGGGGGCGCCCCTCTATGGCTACACCTTC.